The rows below give T cell receptor beta chains drawn from one sample of a study of HIV-infected patients and healthy controls. TCRdb ran MiXCR on the 5' RACE reads and lists one entry per CDR3 protein. This table has tens of thousands of distinct CDR3 sequences, 15% to 20% appearing once. The source material was CD4+ T cells from blood. These receptors were obtained from a human donor in good health. Both conserved end residues are part of each CDR3. The D gene is left open where the match is weak. The size entry is marked missing in some rows and otherwise reads once, few, many or a size class.

>-|-|TRBV7-9|TRBJ2-1
TGTGCCAGCACCCTCCCCTGGGGACGAGCAGACGAGCAGTTCTTC
CASTLPWGRADEQFF
>-|TRBD1|TRBV20-1|TRBJ1-2
TGCAGTGCTAGGGGGACAGGGAAGAGTTATGGCTACACCTTC
CSARGTGKSYGYTF
>-|-|TRBV20-1|TRBJ1-1
TGCAGTGCTAGAGTGATGACGCGGGGGGGGAACACTGAAGCTTTCTTT
CSARVMTRGGNTEAFF
>few|-|TRBV19|TRBJ1-4
TGTGCCAGTACCCGGTCCGGAGTTCGAGAAAAACTGTTTTTT
CASTRSGVREKLFF
>-|TRBD1|TRBV7-9|TRBJ1-6
TGTGCCAGCAGCTCAACAGGGGTAGCGTCACCCCTCCACTTT
CASSSTGVASPLHF
>few|-|TRBV6-2/TRBV6-3|TRBJ2-2
TGTGCCAGCAGTTACTACGGACAGAACGGGGAGCTGTTTTTT
CASSYYGQNGELFF
>-|-|TRBV28|TRBJ2-7
TGTGCCAGCAGTTTAGAGGGTTACGAGCAGTACTTC
CASSLEGYEQYF
>-|TRBD2|TRBV20-1|TRBJ2-1
TGCAGTGCAACGCTAGCGGGAGTATACCGTGAGCAGTTCTTC
CSATLAGVYREQFF
>few|-|TRBV25-1|TRBJ1-6
TGTGCCAGCAGTGAAAGTTCAGGGAGGGATTCACCCCTCCACTTT
CASSESSGRDSPLHF
>many|-|TRBV6-4|TRBJ1-1
TGTGCCAGCAGTGCGGGAACCAACACTGAAGCTTTCTTT
CASSAGTNTEAFF
>-|-|TRBV6-2/TRBV6-3|TRBJ1-2
TGTGCCAGCAGTTATCCAGAAGAGGGCTATGGCTACACCTTC
CASSYPEEGYGYTF
>-|-|TRBV15|TRBJ2-1
TGTGCCACCACCTCAGAGTGGGAAGACCGGAATAGGTTCTTC
CATTSEWEDRNRFF
>many|-|TRBV5-1|TRBJ1-1
TGCGCCAGCAGCCAACGGCGGGAGCTGGGCGCTTTCTTT
CASSQRRELGAFF
>few|-|TRBV24-1|TRBJ2-1
TGTGCCACCAGTGACACACCCCCCTTATACAATGAGCAGTTCTTC
CATSDTPPLYNEQFF
>few|-|TRBV29-1|TRBJ2-5
TGCAGCGTTGGAGGGGAGGAGACCCAGTACTTC
CSVGGEETQYF
>-|-|TRBV19|TRBJ1-5
TGTGCCAGTAGTCCTGAGGCAAGGAACAGTCAGCCCCAGCATTTT
CASSPEARNSQPQHF
>many|-|TRBV7-2|TRBJ2-5
TGTGCCAGCAGCTTTTGGCGGCTCCTCCAAGAGACCCAGTACTTC
CASSFWRLLQETQYF
>-|TRBD1|TRBV29-1|TRBJ2-7
TGCAGCGTTGAAGCGACAGGGCTCCTTTCTGGCGAGCAGTACTTC
CSVEATGLLSGEQYF
>-|-|TRBV7-2|TRBJ2-3
TGTGCCAGCAGCTTATCTGGCGCTGGGACAGATACGCAGTATTTT
CASSLSGAGTDTQYF
>few|-|TRBV28|TRBJ1-2
TGTGCCAGCGGATCCGGCCCTCCCACAGCAACGGCTGGCTACACCTTC
CASGSGPPTATAGYTF
>few|TRBD1|TRBV2|TRBJ2-5
TGTGCCAGCAGGGGACAGGGCGTGGAGACCCAGTACTTC
CASRGQGVETQYF
>few|-|TRBV11-2|TRBJ1-1
TGTGCCAGCAGCATTCAACCGACAGGCACTGAAGCTTTCTTT
CASSIQPTGTEAFF
>-|-|TRBV12-3/TRBV12-4|TRBJ1-6
TGTGCCAGCAGAGCGGCCAATTCACCCCTCCACTTT
CASRAANSPLHF
>few|TRBD2|TRBV10-3|TRBJ2-7
TGTGCCATCAGTGAGTCGGGGGAGCGGGGGCTGTACGAGCAGTACTTC
CAISESGERGLYEQYF
>many|-|TRBV10-3|TRBJ2-5
TGTGCCATCAGGGGGACGGGGGAGACCCAGTACTTC
CAIRGTGETQYF
>many|TRBD1|TRBV2|TRBJ1-5
TGTGCCAGCAGTTCCGGGACAGCGAACAATCAGCCCCAGCATTTT
CASSSGTANNQPQHF
>-|-|TRBV7-2|TRBJ1-4
TGTGCCAGCAGCTTAGGGGACGCGCGGGGGGAAAAACTGTTTTTT
CASSLGDARGEKLFF
>-|-|TRBV20-1|TRBJ2-1
TGCAGTGCTAGAGAGCGCCAGACTAGCAATGAGCAGTTCTTC
CSARERQTSNEQFF
>few|-|TRBV12-3/TRBV12-4|TRBJ2-7
TGTGCCAGCAGCTACGACAGAGGGTCGTCCTACGAGCAGTACTTC
CASSYDRGSSYEQYF
>few|-|TRBV7-8|TRBJ2-1
TGTGCCAGCACACCTCTCCTATCCTCGAATGAGCAGTTCTTC
CASTPLLSSNEQFF
>-|-|TRBV5-1|TRBJ1-2
TGCGCCAGCAGCTTGGTCGCCGGAGCCTATGGCTACACCTTC
CASSLVAGAYGYTF
>few|TRBD2|TRBV30|TRBJ2-1
TGTGCCTGGAGTCATGGGACTAGCGGCTACAATGAGCAGTTCTTC
CAWSHGTSGYNEQFF
>-|-|TRBV11-2|TRBJ1-4
TGTGCCAGCAGCTCGGACGGAGCAACTAATGAAAAACTGTTTTTT
CASSSDGATNEKLFF
>many|-|TRBV5-4|TRBJ2-7
TGTGCCAGCAGCCGAGACATCTACGAGCAGTACTTC
CASSRDIYEQYF
>many|-|TRBV29-1|TRBJ2-3
TGCAGCGCAACCGTAGACGCTGCGCAGTATTTT
CSATVDAAQYF
>many|-|TRBV6-2/TRBV6-3|TRBJ1-2
TGTGCCAGCAGCGGAGTTAACTATGGCTACACCTTC
CASSGVNYGYTF
>many|TRBD1|TRBV24-1|TRBJ2-2
TGTGCCACCAGTGACCCGACAGGGAGAACCGGGGAGCTGTTTTTT
CATSDPTGRTGELFF
>few|TRBD1|TRBV19|TRBJ2-1
TGTGCCAGTAGCCGAAAAGGAGCAGGGGGTAACAATGAGCAGTTCTTC
CASSRKGAGGNNEQFF
>-|TRBD1|TRBV12-3/TRBV12-4|TRBJ2-2
TGTGCCAGCAGAAAGGGACAGGGGGCCGGGGAGCTGTTTTTT
CASRKGQGAGELFF
>once|-|TRBV10-3|TRBJ2-7
TGTGCCATCAGTGAGCCCCTATCACCTTACGAGCAGTACTTC
CAISEPLSPYEQYF
>few|-|TRBV21-1|TRBJ1-5
TGTGCCAGCAGCAAAGAGATTACCGGGACAGGGGGCCGGTATAGCAATCAGCCCCAGCATTTT
CASSKEITGTGGRYSNQPQHF
>few|TRBD2|TRBV7-9|TRBJ2-3
TGTGCCAGCACCCCGGGACTAGCGGGGGCCTCCACAGATACGCAGTATTTT
CASTPGLAGASTDTQYF
>-|-|TRBV20-1|TRBJ1-4
TGCAGTGCTTCCGAGGGGGTTAGGGGTAATGAAAAACTGTTTTTT
CSASEGVRGNEKLFF
>few|-|TRBV20-1|TRBJ2-2
TGCAGTGCTAGAGAAATTCAGGCGAACACCGGGGAGCTGTTTTTT
CSAREIQANTGELFF
>once|TRBD2|TRBV11-2|TRBJ2-4
TGTGCCAGCAGCCCCGGCGCGGGAGGGCCTACGGTGGCCAAAAACATTCAGTACTTC
CASSPGAGGPTVAKNIQYF
>few|TRBD1|TRBV3-1|TRBJ1-1
TGTGCCAGCAGCAAACAGGGGGGACAAAGAGCTTTCTTT
CASSKQGGQRAFF
>few|TRBD1|TRBV10-3|TRBJ2-5
TGTGCCATCAGTGACCCGGGACAGGGGCGGAGAGAGACCCAGTACTTC
CAISDPGQGRRETQYF
>-|TRBD2|TRBV18|TRBJ2-2
TGTGCCAGCTCACCAAGACTAGCGGGACGGGAGCTGTTTTTT
CASSPRLAGRELFF
>few|TRBD1|TRBV4-3|TRBJ1-4
TGCGCCAGCAGCCAAAGTCTCGGACAGGGGACAACTAATGAAAAACTGTTTTTT
CASSQSLGQGTTNEKLFF